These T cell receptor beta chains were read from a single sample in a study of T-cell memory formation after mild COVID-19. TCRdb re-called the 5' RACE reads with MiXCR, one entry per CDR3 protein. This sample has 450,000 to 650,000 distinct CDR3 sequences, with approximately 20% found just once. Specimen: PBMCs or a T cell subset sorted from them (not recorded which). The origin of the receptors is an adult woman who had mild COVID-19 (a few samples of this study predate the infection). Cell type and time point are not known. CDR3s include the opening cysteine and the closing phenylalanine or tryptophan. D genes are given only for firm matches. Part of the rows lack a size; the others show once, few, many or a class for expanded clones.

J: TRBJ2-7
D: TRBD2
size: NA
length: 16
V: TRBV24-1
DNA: TGTGCCACCAGTGGACTTGGACTAGCGGGAAACTACGAGCAGTACTTC
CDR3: CATSGLGLAGNYEQYF

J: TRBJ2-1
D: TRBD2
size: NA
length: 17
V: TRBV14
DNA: TGTGCCAGCAGCAAATACGTTATGACTAGCGGGGGTAATGAGCAGTTCTTC
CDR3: CASSKYVMTSGGNEQFF

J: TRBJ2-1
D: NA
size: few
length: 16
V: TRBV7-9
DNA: TGTGCCAGCAGCTCCATCATTACATTCGGTGCGAATGAGCAGTTCTTC
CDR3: CASSSIITFGANEQFF

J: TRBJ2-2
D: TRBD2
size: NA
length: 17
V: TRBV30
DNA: TGTGCCTGGAGTGCCCTGACTAGCGGGAGTTACACCGGGGAGCTGTTTTTT
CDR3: CAWSALTSGSYTGELFF

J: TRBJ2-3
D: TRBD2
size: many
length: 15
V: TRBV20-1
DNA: TGCAGTGCGAGCCCCCTAGCGGGAGACACAGATACGCAGTATTTT
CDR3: CSASPLAGDTDTQYF

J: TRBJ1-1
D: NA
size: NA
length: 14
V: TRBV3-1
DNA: TGTGCCAGCAGCCAAGAGCTACCGGGCACTGAAGCTTTCTTT
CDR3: CASSQELPGTEAFF

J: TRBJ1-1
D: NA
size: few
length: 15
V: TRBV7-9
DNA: TGTGCCAGCAGCTTAACGGCAGGGACGAACACTGAAGCTTTCTTT
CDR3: CASSLTAGTNTEAFF

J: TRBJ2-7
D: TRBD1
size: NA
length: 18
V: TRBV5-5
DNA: TGTGCCAGCAGCTTGGACCTTGCCGGAACAGGGGCAGATTACGAGCAGTACTTC
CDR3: CASSLDLAGTGADYEQYF

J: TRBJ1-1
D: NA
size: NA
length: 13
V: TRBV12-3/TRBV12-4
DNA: TGTGCCAGCAGTTCCCGAACAGGCGCTGAAGCTTTCTTT
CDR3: CASSSRTGAEAFF

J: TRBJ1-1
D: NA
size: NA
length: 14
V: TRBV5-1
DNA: TGCGCCAGCAGCTGGGCGGTACAGGGCACTGAAGCTTTCTTT
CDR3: CASSWAVQGTEAFF

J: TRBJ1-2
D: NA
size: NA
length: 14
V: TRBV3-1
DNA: TGTGCCAGCAGCCCACGCCTGGGGGACAAAGGCTACACCTTC
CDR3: CASSPRLGDKGYTF

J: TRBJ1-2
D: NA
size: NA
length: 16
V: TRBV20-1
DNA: TGCAGTGCTAGAGGACATCAGGCCGGGAGGTCCTATGGCTACACCTTC
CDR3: CSARGHQAGRSYGYTF

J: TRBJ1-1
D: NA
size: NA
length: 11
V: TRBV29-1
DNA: TGCAGCGTTGAAATCCTCCCTGAAGCTTTCTTT
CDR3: CSVEILPEAFF

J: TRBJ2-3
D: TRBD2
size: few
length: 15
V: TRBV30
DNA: TGTGCCTGGACTAGCGGGAGCCGGGGCACAGATACGCAGTATTTT
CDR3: CAWTSGSRGTDTQYF

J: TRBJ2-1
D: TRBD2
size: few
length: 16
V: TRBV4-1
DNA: TGCGCCAGCAGCCAAGGGCACGGGGGGGCCTATAATGAGCAGTTCTTC
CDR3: CASSQGHGGAYNEQFF

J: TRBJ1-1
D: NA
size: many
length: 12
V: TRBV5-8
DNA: TGTGCCAGCAGCTTAGTGAACACTGAAGCTTTCTTT
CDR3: CASSLVNTEAFF

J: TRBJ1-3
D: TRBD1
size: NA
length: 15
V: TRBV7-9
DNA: TGTGCCAGCAGCGAAGGGACAGGGGCTGGAAACACCATATATTTT
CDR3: CASSEGTGAGNTIYF

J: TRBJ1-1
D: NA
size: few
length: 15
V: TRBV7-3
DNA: TGTGCCAGCAGCTTAACAGGGGCTATGAACACTGAAGCTTTCTTT
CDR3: CASSLTGAMNTEAFF

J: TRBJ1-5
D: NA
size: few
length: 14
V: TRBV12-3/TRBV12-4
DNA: TGTGCCAGCAGTCCCACGGGGGGGGATCAGCCCCAGCATTTT
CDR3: CASSPTGGDQPQHF

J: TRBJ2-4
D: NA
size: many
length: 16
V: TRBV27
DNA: TGTGCCACCAGAGATTATTCTGGTTTGACCAAAAACATTCAGTACTTC
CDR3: CATRDYSGLTKNIQYF

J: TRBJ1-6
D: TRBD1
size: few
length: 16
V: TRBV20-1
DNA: TGCAGTGCTAGGGAGTCCGGGGACAGTCGAATTTCACCCCTCCACTTT
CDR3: CSARESGDSRISPLHF

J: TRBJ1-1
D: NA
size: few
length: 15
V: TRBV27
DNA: TGTGCCAGCAGTCAACAGGGCGTCCCCTTCACTGAAGCTTTCTTT
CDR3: CASSQQGVPFTEAFF

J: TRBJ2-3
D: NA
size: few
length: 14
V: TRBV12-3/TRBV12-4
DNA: TGTGCCAGCAGTCTTCCCCCTAGCACAGATACGCAGTATTTT
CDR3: CASSLPPSTDTQYF

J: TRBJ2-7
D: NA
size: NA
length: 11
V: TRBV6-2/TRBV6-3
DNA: TGTGCCAGCGGACACTCCTACGAGCAGTACTTC
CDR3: CASGHSYEQYF

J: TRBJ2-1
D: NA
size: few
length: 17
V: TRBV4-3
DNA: TGCGCCAGCAGCCAAGAATTCGTTCGAAACTTCTACAATGAGCAGTTCTTC
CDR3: CASSQEFVRNFYNEQFF

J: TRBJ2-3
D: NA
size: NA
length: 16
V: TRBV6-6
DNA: TGTGCCAGCAGTTACGGGGCCAAGACCCACACAGATACGCAGTATTTT
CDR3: CASSYGAKTHTDTQYF

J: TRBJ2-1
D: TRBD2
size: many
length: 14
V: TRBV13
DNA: TGTGCCAGCAGCCCTCGGACTAGCGGGAATGAGCAGTTCTTC
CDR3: CASSPRTSGNEQFF

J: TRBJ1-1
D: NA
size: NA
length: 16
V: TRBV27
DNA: TGTGCCAGCAGTCCGGTTCTCCCAAGGGGCAACACTGAAGCTTTCTTT
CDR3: CASSPVLPRGNTEAFF

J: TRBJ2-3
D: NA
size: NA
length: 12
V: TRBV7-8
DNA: TGTGCCAGCAGCTACCCCACAGATACGCAGTATTTT
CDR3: CASSYPTDTQYF

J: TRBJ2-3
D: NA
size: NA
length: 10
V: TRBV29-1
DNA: TGCAGCGTTCTGGGGGATACGCAGTATTTT
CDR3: CSVLGDTQYF

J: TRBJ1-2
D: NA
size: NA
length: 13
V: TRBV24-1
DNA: TGTGCCACCAGTGACTATGCTGGAGGTGGCTACACCTTC
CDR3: CATSDYAGGGYTF

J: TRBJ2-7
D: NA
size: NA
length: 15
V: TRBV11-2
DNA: TGTGCCAGCAGCTTCGATCAAGTCAGGGGTTACGAGCAGTACTTC
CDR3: CASSFDQVRGYEQYF

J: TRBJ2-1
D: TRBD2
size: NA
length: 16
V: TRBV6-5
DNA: TGTGCCAGCAGCCGTAGCGGGAGCGTATCCTACAATGAGCAGTTCTTC
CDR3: CASSRSGSVSYNEQFF

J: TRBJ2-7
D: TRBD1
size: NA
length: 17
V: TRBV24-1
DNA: TGTGCCACCAGTGGGGTCCAAGTAACAGGGGCCTTCGACGAGCAGTACTTC
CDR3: CATSGVQVTGAFDEQYF

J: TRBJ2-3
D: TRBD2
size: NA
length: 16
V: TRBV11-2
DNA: TGTGCCAGCAGCTTAGACCTTAGCGGGGGCTTGAACGGGCAGTATTTT
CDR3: CASSLDLSGGLNGQYF

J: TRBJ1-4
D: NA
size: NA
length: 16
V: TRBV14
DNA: TGTGCCAGCAGCCAAGCGTTAGTGGCAGGGAATGAAAAACTGTTTTTT
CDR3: CASSQALVAGNEKLFF

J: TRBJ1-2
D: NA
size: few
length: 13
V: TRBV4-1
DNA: TGCGCCAGCAGCCCGGTCGGGGACCAGGGCTACACCTTC
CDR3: CASSPVGDQGYTF

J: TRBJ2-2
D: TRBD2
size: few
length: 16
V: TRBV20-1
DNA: TGCAGTGCTAGAGCTAGCGGGGGGCCGAACACCGGGGAGCTGTTTTTT
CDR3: CSARASGGPNTGELFF

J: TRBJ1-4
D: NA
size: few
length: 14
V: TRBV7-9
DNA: TGTGCCAGCAACCGCCCCACAACTAATGAAAAACTGTTTTTT
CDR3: CASNRPTTNEKLFF

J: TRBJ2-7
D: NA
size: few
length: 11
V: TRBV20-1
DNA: TGCAGTGCGAACCAGGGAAACGAGCAGTACTTC
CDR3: CSANQGNEQYF

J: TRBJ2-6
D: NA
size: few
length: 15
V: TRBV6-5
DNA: TGTGCCAGCAGTTCGGTCCTCTCTGGGGCCAACGTCCTGACTTTC
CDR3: CASSSVLSGANVLTF

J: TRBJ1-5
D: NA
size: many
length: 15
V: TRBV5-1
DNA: TGCGCCAGCAGCTTACAAGGTAGTAGCAATCAGCCCCAGCATTTT
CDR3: CASSLQGSSNQPQHF

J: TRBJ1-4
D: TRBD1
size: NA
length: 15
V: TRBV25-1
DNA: TGTGCCAGCAGTGAATATCCGACAGGGTATGAAAAACTGTTTTTT
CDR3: CASSEYPTGYEKLFF

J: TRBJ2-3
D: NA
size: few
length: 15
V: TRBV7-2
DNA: TGTGCCAGCAGCCGCCGGCTGGAGGGCACAGATACGCAGTATTTT
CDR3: CASSRRLEGTDTQYF

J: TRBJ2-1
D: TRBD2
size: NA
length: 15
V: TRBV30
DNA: TGTGCCTGGACCCTCGGGGGGGTTGGGGGCGATGAGCAGTTCTTC
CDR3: CAWTLGGVGGDEQFF